The 14 T cell receptor beta chains below all came from one sample that was sequenced in a study of PD-L1 blockade in urothelial cancer (TCRdb year 2017). Receptor amplification or capture employed the immunoSEQ multiplex PCR assay. Held by TCRdb, this immuneACCESS table contains in-frame sequences only and omits some clones. Under half of the omission traces to an unresolved V gene where checked; the cause of the rest is unknown. Across this sample there are some 28,000 clones, with 75% to 90% seen only once. The top ten hold around 2% of the sample. The sample consisted of PBMCs, taken around atezolizumab (anti-PD-L1) treatment. These receptor sequences come from a man aged 45-65 years with urothelial cancer.

V is TRBV5-1 and J is TRBJ2-7, with a possible D match to TRBD1 (6 bases). Trimming removed 4 bases at V and 4 bases at J, with 12 bases between. The length of the CDR3 is 13 residues. Germline lookup yields CDR1 SGHRS and CDR2 YFSETQ. CDR3: CASSPTGSYEQYV. The CDR3 DNA is TGCGCCAGCAGCCCGACAGGCTCGTACGAGCAGTACGTC.

A single count supports this clone. This chain joins TRBV15 and TRBJ1-2; TRBD1 aligns across 8 bases. The CDR3 runs 14 residues. J gave up 6 bases and V 5 bases, and 8 bases lay outside the gene matches. Looked up from germline, CDR1 is LNHNV and CDR2 is YYDKDF (reference sequence). The chain's CDR3 is CATSPVSGGHGYTF. The CDR3 DNA is TGTGCCACCAGCCCAGTGTCAGGGGGCCATGGCTACACCTTC.

The chain combines TRBV13 with TRBJ2-3, with D possibly matching TRBD2 (6 bases). Germline values: CDR1 PRHDT, CDR2 FYEKMQ (reference sequence). The V and J ends lost 0 bases and 4 bases respectively, with 17 bases between them. This CDR3 region has 17 residues. CDR3 bases: TGTGCCAGCAGCTTAGGCCTCGTGACACCTAGCGCAGATACGCAGTATTTT. Translation: CASSLGLVTPSADTQYF.

V gene TRBV10-3 combines with J gene TRBJ1-5; maybe TRBD1 (6 bases). CDR1 is ENHRY, CDR2 SYGVKD, per germline. This CDR3 is 16 amino acids long. V lost 0 bases to trimming and J lost 1 base, with 10 bases between them. CDR3: CAISESGGGSNQPQHF. The CDR3 region has the DNA TGTGCCATCAGTGAGTCGGGGGGGGGCAGCAATCAGCCCCAGCATTTT.

Only one count was recorded for this clone. The V gene is TRBV19, the J gene TRBJ2-2; possible D gene TRBD1, 6 bases. V lost 8 bases and J 3 bases, leaving 19 bases between the germline ends. This CDR3 comprises 16 residues. Germline CDR1 LNHDA, CDR2 SQIVND (reference sequence). As DNA, the CDR3 is TGTGCCAGTTTCGTGGGCAGGGGTCCGGACACCGGGGAGCTGTTTTTT. Protein product: CASFVGRGPDTGELFF.

The rearrangement links TRBV7-8 to TRBJ1-6; D call uncertain. Germline V gene data show CDR1 as SGHVS and CDR2 as FQNEAQ. The germline V and J ends were trimmed by 5 bases and 9 bases, with 11 bases remaining between them. The CDR3 has 13 amino acids. CDR3 loop: CASSTENSSPLHF. In nucleotides, the CDR3 is TGTGCCAGCAGCACAGAGAACAGTTCACCCCTCCACTTT.

The genes are TRBV11-2 and TRBJ1-3, with D unresolved. Trimming shortened V by 0 bases and J by 0 bases, and 12 bases separated the two germline ends. Germline CDR1 reads SGHAT; CDR2 reads FQNNGV. The CDR3 spans 17 residues. In nucleotides, the CDR3 is TGTGCCAGCAGCTTAGATCGGAGGCGAAACTCTGGAAACACCATATATTTT. It is translated as CASSLDRRRNSGNTIYF.

The rearrangement links TRBV5-1 to TRBJ1-2, with D maybe TRBD1 (5 bases). The CDR3 totals 14 residues. V was trimmed by 5 bases and J by 4 bases, leaving 15 bases between them. Germline values: CDR1 SGHRS, CDR2 YFSETQ. CDR3: CASRMDISGYGYTF. The CDR3 coding sequence is TGCGCCAGCAGAATGGACATCTCGGGCTATGGCTACACCTTC.

This clone occurred once. The chain recombines TRBV6-1 with TRBJ2-1; 11 nucleotides agree with TRBD2. V lost 4 bases and J lost 9; bases outside the gene matches: 11. Looked up from germline, CDR1 is MNHNS and CDR2 is SASEGT. The CDR3 has 16 amino acids. CDR3 bases: TGTGCCAGCAGTGGGGGACTAGCGGAGTTGATGGCTGAGCAGTTCTTC. It specifies CASSGGLAELMAEQFF.

The chain is built from TRBV19 and TRBJ1-5; D possibly corresponds to TRBD1 (6 bases). The CDR3 loop spans 17 amino acids. V gave up 5 bases and J gave up 4 bases, with 21 bases separating them. The V gene's germline CDR1 is LNHDA and CDR2 SQIVND (reference sequence). CDR3 residues: CASSLRGGGQRNQPQHF. CDR3 nucleotide sequence: TGTGCCAGTAGTCTCCGCGGGGGGGGGCAACGTAATCAGCCCCAGCATTTT.

The V call is TRBV5-8, the J call TRBJ1-5, with 7 bases that match TRBD1. Trimming at V came to 0 bases and at J to 7 bases, leaving 4 bases not matched to a gene. The germline V gene has CDR1 SGHTS and CDR2 YDEGEE. The CDR3 spans 14 residues. CDR3 bases: TGTGCCAGCAGCTTGGGACAGGGCGAGCAGCCCCAGCATTTT. Its translation: CASSLGQGEQPQHF.

J is TRBJ1-4 and V is TRBV15; D is uncertain. V was cut by 3 bases and J by 8 bases, with 13 bases left in between. This CDR3 is built from 14 residues. Germline V lookup: CDR1 LNHNV, CDR2 YYDKDF (reference sequence). The CDR3 here is CATSSYRDREKLFF. CDR3 nucleotide sequence: TGTGCCACCAGCAGTTACCGGGATAGGGAAAAACTGTTTTTT.

This clone was seen only once. The chain has TRBV7-8 and TRBJ2-1; 9 nucleotides agree with TRBD2. The CDR3 spans 14 residues. The junction had 7 bases not matched to a gene; V was cut back by 7 bases and J by 6 bases. Germline CDR1 reads SGHVS; CDR2 reads FQNEAQ. CDR3 nucleotides: TGTGCCAGCACCTCTAGCGGGATTGGCAATGAGCAGTTCTTC. Its protein is CASTSSGIGNEQFF.

J is TRBJ2-5 and V is TRBV5-4; tentative D call: TRBD2 (5 bases). The CDR3 has 15 amino acids. CDR1 and CDR2 from the germline V gene are SGHNT and YYREEE (reference sequence). With 0 bases removed from V and 3 bases from J, the gap between germline ends came to 12 bases. The CDR3 is CASSLDGVRKETQYF. The CDR3 coding sequence is TGTGCCAGCAGCTTGGACGGGGTCAGGAAAGAGACCCAGTACTTC. Based on the CDR3 plus reference TRBV5-4 and TRBJ2-5, the full variable domain is ETGVTQSPTHLIKTRGQQVTLRCSSQSGHNTVSWYQQALGQGPQFIFQYYREEENGRGNFPPRFSGLQFPNYSSELNVNALELDDSALYLCASSLDGVRKETQYFGPGTRLLVL.